The 30 T cell receptor beta chains in this list originate from one sample, sequenced in a study of T-cell memory formation after mild COVID-19. TCRdb reprocessed the 5' RACE reads with MiXCR, giving one entry per CDR3 protein. The sample records 300,000 to 400,000 distinct CDR3 sequences, about an eighth being singletons. The sample was PBMCs or a T cell subset sorted from them (not recorded which). The source of these receptors is a man aged 18 to 35 who had mild COVID-19 (a few samples of this study predate the infection). Cell type and time point are not known.

The CDR3 here is CASSLWVGSEAFF. The DNA for the CDR3 is TGCGCCAGCAGCTTATGGGTGGGCAGTGAAGCTTTCTTT. The V gene is TRBV5-1, the J gene TRBJ1-1; D is unclear. V lost 2 bases and J lost 7, with 12 bases in between. The CDR3 contains 13 residues. Germline CDR1 SGHRS, CDR2 YFSETQ.

This clonotype was detected a few times. V usage is TRBV7-2 and J usage is TRBJ1-4; 10 bases are a match to TRBD1. There are 14 residues in the CDR3. Germline V lookup: CDR1 SGHTA, CDR2 FQGNSA. Losses at the gene ends were 4 bases for V and 8 bases for J; bases not matched to a gene: 4. In DNA, the CDR3 is TGTGCCAGCAGCTCTCAGACAGGGGGCGAAAAACTGTTTTTT. Translating gives CASSSQTGGEKLFF.

The chain carries TRBV3-1 and TRBJ1-3; TRBD1 matches 7 bases. The V gene end was trimmed by 1 base and the J gene end by 4 bases; junction bases not matched to a gene: 7. CDR1 and CDR2 from the germline V gene are LGHDT and YNNKEL (reference sequence). The CDR3 has 16 residues. The chain's CDR3 is CASSQAGTAPGNTIYF. DNA of the CDR3: TGTGCCAGCAGCCAAGCCGGGACAGCCCCAGGAAACACCATATATTTT.

This clonotype was counted between two and nine times. Here the CDR3 reads CASSFSRLNTGELFF. CDR3 bases: TGTGCCAGCAGCTTTTCCAGGCTGAACACCGGGGAGCTGTTTTTT. V and J are TRBV5-8 and TRBJ2-2; D is undetermined. V dropped 2 bases and J dropped 1 base, with 9 bases sitting between them. This CDR3 comprises 15 residues. Germline V gene lookup returns CDR1 SGHTS and CDR2 YDEGEE.

The V gene is TRBV28, the J gene TRBJ1-2, with 7 bases lining up with TRBD1. The CDR3 contains 13 residues. The V segment lost 7 bases and the J segment 2 bases; nucleotides outside the gene matches: 4. The germline V gene has CDR1 MDHEN and CDR2 SYDVKM. The CDR3 region is CASIRQGNYGYTF. The DNA for the CDR3 is TGTGCCAGCATCCGACAGGGAAACTATGGCTACACCTTC.

The CDR3 loop reads CASSPQSPGDYYGYTF. The CDR3 DNA reads TGTGCCAGCTCACCTCAATCTCCAGGGGATTACTATGGCTACACCTTC. The genes are TRBV18 and TRBJ1-2, with a weak D call TRBD1 (6 bases). The germline V gene has CDR1 KGHSH and CDR2 LQKENI. V gave up 3 bases and J gave up 3 bases, with 17 bases separating them. The CDR3 spans 16 residues. The entire variable domain, with the rest obtained from reference TRBV18 and TRBJ1-2, is as follows: NAGVMQNPRHLVRRRGQEARLRCSPMKGHSHVYWYRQLPEEGLKFMVYLQKENIIDESGMPKERFSAEFPKEGPSILRIQQVVRGDSAAYFCASSPQSPGDYYGYTFGSGTRLTVV.

The CDR3 reads CASSFRGGDQPQHF. CDR3 nucleotides: TGTGCCAGCAGCTTCCGCGGCGGGGATCAGCCCCAGCATTTT. The chain combines TRBV7-2 with TRBJ1-5; D unresolved. Trimming left V 3 bases short and J 5 bases short, with 11 bases between. Germline V gene sequence: CDR1 SGHTA, CDR2 FQGNSA. The CDR3 runs 14 residues. Using reference TRBV7-2 and TRBJ1-5 for the parts outside the CDR3, the full variable domain is GAGVSQSPSNKVTEKGKDVELRCDPISGHTALYWYRQSLGQGLEFLIYFQGNSAPDKSGLPSDRFSAERTGGSVSTLTIQRTQQEDSAVYLCASSFRGGDQPQHFGDGTRLSIL.

This clonotype was counted ten times or more. This sequence joins TRBV11-2 and TRBJ1-2; D is ambiguous. With 4 bases removed from V and 4 bases from J, the gap between germline ends came to 10 bases. This CDR3 comprises 13 residues. In germline, CDR1 is SGHAT, CDR2 FQNNGV. The CDR3 nucleotides read TGTGCCAGCAGCTCTACCGGGGTCTATGGCTACACCTTC. Residues: CASSSTGVYGYTF.

This clonotype was observed a handful of times. The rearrangement joins TRBV7-2 to TRBJ2-7, with D perhaps TRBD1 (7 bases). Germline V gives CDR1 SGHTA, CDR2 FQGNSA. The CDR3 is 14 amino acids. V was trimmed by 5 bases and J by 1 base, leaving 12 bases between them. For the CDR3, the DNA is TGTGCCAGCAGCAAGGGGGCGGGGTCCTACGAGCAGTACTTC. Protein sequence: CASSKGAGSYEQYF.

This clonotype was seen repeatedly, ten times or more. The chain combines TRBV12-3 or TRBV12-4 with TRBJ2-5; a weak D match, TRBD2 (5 bases). The CDR3 totals 14 residues. V was pared by 8 bases and J by 5 bases, with 18 bases between. The CDR3: CASGSGNPGETQYF. CDR3 bases: TGTGCCAGCGGATCGGGGAACCCCGGGGAGACCCAGTACTTC.

The chain couples TRBV27 to TRBJ2-7; tentative D call: TRBD1 (6 bases). The V gene lost 3 bases and the J gene lost 6 bases, with 12 bases spanning the gap. The germline CDR1 and CDR2 sequences are MNHEY and SMNVEV (reference sequence). The CDR3 has 13 amino acids. In DNA form, the CDR3 reads TGTGCCAGCAGTTTTCATACAGGGAGCGAGCAGTACTTC. It encodes CASSFHTGSEQYF.

The CDR3 coding sequence is TGTGCCAGCAGCGGTAGCGGGGGGTACGAGCAGTACTTC. Its protein product is CASSGSGGYEQYF. The rearrangement joins TRBV3-1 to TRBJ2-7; 10 nucleotides match TRBD2. J was trimmed by 4 bases and V by 5 bases; bases with no gene match: 2. This CDR3 spans 13 amino acids. CDR1 LGHDT and CDR2 YNNKEL come from the germline V gene (reference sequence).

The sample holds a few counts of this clonotype. The chain joins TRBV4-2 to TRBJ1-2; the D is unclear. Trimming took off 3 bases at V and 2 bases at J, with 16 bases between the two ends. Germline V gene sequence: CDR1 LGHNA, CDR2 YNFKEQ. The CDR3 consists of 16 residues. CDR3: CASSQGRNKPNYGYTF. As DNA, the CDR3 is TGTGCCAGCAGCCAGGGTCGAAATAAGCCCAACTATGGCTACACCTTC.

This clonotype has a handful of counts. V gene TRBV3-1 combines with J gene TRBJ2-1, with D perhaps TRBD2 (5 bases). This CDR3 has 14 residues. Germline-derived CDR1 and CDR2 are LGHDT and YNNKEL (reference sequence). V was pared by 1 base and J by 6 bases, with 10 bases between. CDR3 nucleotide sequence: TGTGCCAGCAGCCAAGGTGGAGAGGGCAATGAGCAGTTCTTC. Its translation: CASSQGGEGNEQFF.

In its sample, this clonotype was seen a few times. J is TRBJ1-2 and V is TRBV5-1; 9 bases are a match to TRBD1. The CDR3 contains 15 residues. Germline CDR1 is SGHRS and CDR2 is YFSETQ. J was trimmed by 7 bases and V by 4 bases; bases with no gene match: 11. The CDR3 DNA reads as TGCGCCAGCAGCCCTAATCCGGGACAGGGAGTTGGCTACACCTTC. Residues: CASSPNPGQGVGYTF.

The V call is TRBV2, the J call TRBJ2-3, with 7 bases matching TRBD1. J gave up 2 bases and V 8 bases, and 13 bases lay outside the gene matches. CDR3 length equals 16 residues. Per germline, CDR1 SNHLY and CDR2 FYNNEI. The CDR3 coding sequence is TGTGCCAGCCTCCAGGGGGTACTTATGGACACAGATACGCAGTATTTT. It specifies CASLQGVLMDTDTQYF. Drawing the rest from reference TRBV2 and TRBJ2-3, the complete variable domain is EPEVTQTPSHQVTQMGQEVILRCVPISNHLYFYWYRQILGQKVEFLVSFYNNEISEKSEIFDDQFSVERPDGSNFTLKIRSTKLEDSAMYFCASLQGVLMDTDTQYFGPGTRLTVL.

The chain is built from TRBV5-1 and TRBJ1-2; tentative D call: TRBD1 (5 bases). The ends were cut back, 0 bases at V and 4 bases at J, with 13 bases in the middle. This CDR3 has 15 amino acids. In germline, CDR1 is SGHRS, CDR2 YFSETQ. DNA for the CDR3: TGCGCCAGCAGCTTGGTAGTTGGGGACCTCTATGGCTACACCTTC. It specifies CASSLVVGDLYGYTF. Full variable domain (missing parts from reference TRBV5-1 and TRBJ1-2): KAGVTQTPRYLIKTRGQQVTLSCSPISGHRSVSWYQQTPGQGLQFLFEYFSETQRNKGNFPGRFSGRQFSNSRSEMNVSTLELGDSALYLCASSLVVGDLYGYTFGSGTRLTVV.

This clonotype has just a few counts. The genes are TRBV11-1 and TRBJ1-2; no firm D call. Germline V gene lookup returns CDR1 SGHAT and CDR2 FQDESV (reference sequence). V was clipped by 5 bases and J by 4 bases, with 8 bases between them. The CDR3 length is 12 residues. CDR3 coding DNA: TGTGCCAGCAGCCGCAGGAGCTATGGCTACACCTTC. Its translation is CASSRRSYGYTF.

This clonotype has a count of ten or more. This chain connects TRBV9 to TRBJ2-5, with 7 bases lining up with TRBD1. The CDR3 extends over 14 amino acids. Per germline, CDR1 SGDLS and CDR2 YYNGEE. The J segment lost 4 bases and the V segment lost 2 bases, leaving 5 bases of the junction unmatched. DNA of the CDR3: TGTGCCAGCAGCGTTGGTAGGGGGCCAGAGACCCAGTACTTC. It codes for CASSVGRGPETQYF.

This clonotype was detected only a few times. This chain joins TRBV9 and TRBJ2-3; tentative D call: TRBD2 (7 bases). Germline CDR1 reads SGDLS; CDR2 reads YYNGEE. Trimming left V 0 bases short and J 7 bases short, with 12 bases between. This CDR3 has 14 amino acids. The CDR3 DNA reads as TGTGCCAGCAGCGTAGAGGGGGGGGCCAATACGCAGTATTTT. Translated: CASSVEGGANTQYF.

This rearrangement joins TRBV6-5 to TRBJ2-1, with D unclear. Per the germline V gene, CDR1 is MNHEY and CDR2 is SVGAGI. The CDR3 contains 14 residues. Trimming took 5 bases from V and 5 from J, leaving 13 bases between them. The CDR3 DNA follows: TGTGCCAGCAGTCCCTGGCAGAGTAACAATGAGCAGTTCTTC. Encoded protein: CASSPWQSNNEQFF.

This clonotype was recorded a few times. The genes are TRBV7-9 and TRBJ2-1; perhaps TRBD2 as D (6 bases). Trimming pared 1 base from V and 2 bases from J, leaving 12 bases between. This CDR3 contains 16 residues. Germline CDR1 SEHNR, CDR2 FQNEAQ (reference sequence). This CDR3 is CASSLVDGGTYNEQFF. The CDR3 nucleotides read TGTGCCAGCAGCTTAGTAGATGGGGGGACCTACAATGAGCAGTTCTTC.

The gene calls are TRBV18 and TRBJ1-6; weak D call: TRBD1 (5 bases). V was cut by 3 bases and J by 11 bases, with 14 bases left in between. The V gene's germline CDR1 is KGHSH and CDR2 LQKENI. The CDR3 has 14 amino acids. CDR3 nucleotides: TGTGCCAGCTCACCCGGGCAGGGTTCGCCACCCCTCCACTTT. This encodes CASSPGQGSPPLHF.

In this sample, this clonotype turned up a few times. DNA for the CDR3: TGTGCCAGCAGTGAATTGGGACAGACCTCGGGCGATGGCTACACCTTC. Residues: CASSELGQTSGDGYTF. This chain uses TRBV25-1 with TRBJ1-2, with 7 bases that match TRBD1. There are 16 residues in the CDR3. Germline lookup yields CDR1 MGHDK and CDR2 SYGVNS. Trimming removed 1 base from V and 6 bases from J; junction bases left unmatched: 11.

The chain has TRBV7-9 and TRBJ2-2, with D tentatively TRBD1 or TRBD2 (5 bases each). V was cut by 5 bases and J by 6 bases, with 13 bases left in between. From germline, CDR1 is SEHNR and CDR2 FQNEAQ (reference sequence). This CDR3 spans 14 amino acids. The CDR3 spells CASSGTGAAGELFF. The CDR3 DNA follows: TGTGCCAGCAGCGGAACAGGAGCGGCCGGGGAGCTGTTTTTT.

V and J are TRBV30 and TRBJ1-5; 9 bases align to TRBD1. CDR3 length: 14 amino acids. Germline V gene sequence: CDR1 GTSNPN, CDR2 SVGIG (reference sequence). With V trimmed by 1 base and J by 7 bases, 5 bases remained unmatched. CDR3 residues: CAWSGGQGGQPQHF. The CDR3 nucleotides read TGTGCCTGGAGTGGGGGACAGGGTGGGCAGCCCCAGCATTTT.

V and J are TRBV7-9 and TRBJ2-7; perhaps TRBD2 as D (6 bases). This CDR3 is built from 15 residues. V lost 5 bases, J lost 0 bases, and 14 bases lay in between. Germline CDR1 SEHNR, CDR2 FQNEAQ (reference sequence). This CDR3 reads CASSPPEGSSYEQYF. The DNA of the CDR3 is TGTGCCAGCAGCCCCCCGGAGGGCAGCTCCTACGAGCAGTACTTC. The variable domain in full, completed from reference TRBV7-9 and TRBJ2-7, reads DTGVSQNPRHKITKRGQNVTFRCDPISEHNRLYWYRQTLGQGPEFLTYFQNEAQLEKSRLLSDRFSAERPKGSFSTLEIQRTEQGDSAMYLCASSPPEGSSYEQYFGPGTRLTVT.

This clonotype was seen only a few times. The chain is built from TRBV5-6 and TRBJ2-7; D call uncertain. V lost 5 bases to trimming and J lost 9 bases, with 27 bases between them. The germline V gene has CDR1 SGHDT and CDR2 YYEEEE. There are 16 residues in the CDR3. In nucleotides, the CDR3 is TGTGCCAGCAGTGAGGATCCGAGGTGGGGTCCTAGGCGGCAGTACGTC. The encoded protein is CASSEDPRWGPRRQYV.

The gene calls are TRBV6-5 and TRBJ2-1; D not resolved. The CDR3 contains 13 residues. Trimming shortened V by 6 bases and J by 7 bases, and 13 bases separated the two germline ends. CDR1 and CDR2 (germline): MNHEY, SVGAGI. The CDR3 coding sequence is TGTGCCAGCAGCCACCCCCTTAGTAATGAGCAGTTCTTC. Its protein product is CASSHPLSNEQFF.

The chain is built from TRBV3-1 and TRBJ2-7; D is perhaps TRBD2 (6 bases). This CDR3 region has 14 residues. Germline assignment: CDR1 LGHDT and CDR2 YNNKEL (reference sequence). V was clipped by 1 base and J by 4 bases, with 11 bases between them. CDR3 DNA: TGTGCCAGCAGCCAAGGGAGGGTTAGTTACGAGCAGTACGTC. This sequence encodes CASSQGRVSYEQYV.